The sequence of this T cell receptor (beta chain) was determined in a study of long-term antiretroviral therapy in people with HIV. Whole-study results and caveats: The study found narrower CDR3 length ranges in HIV repertoires than in controls.

CDR1 and CDR2 (germline): SGHNT, YENEEA. The length of the CDR3 is 11 residues. Trimming pared 6 bases from V and 0 bases from J, leaving 2 bases between. A remark on this clone: What it recognizes is unknown.

Survey-level resolution applied to immunoSEQ assay v3.0. The protocol was immunoSEQ multiplex PCR, while the TCRdb copy is restricted to in-frame clones and leaves out a portion. The sample has about 34,000 clones; 85% to 95% are singletons. The sample consisted of unsorted PBMCs, taken just over 5 years after starting antiretroviral therapy. The rearrangement uses TRBV11-3 and TRBJ2-5; no clear D. The TCR was taken from a woman in her forties or fifties with HIV. The CDR3 is CASRDQETQYF. The CDR3 nucleotides read TGTGCCAGCAGGGACCAAGAGACCCAGTACTTC.